The 31 T cell receptor beta chains below were found in one sample sequenced in a study of T cell clonotyping in hematopoietic cell transplantation (dated by TCRdb to the early 2020s). The protocol used for the library was the immunoSEQ multiplex PCR assay. Held by TCRdb, this immuneACCESS table contains in-frame sequences only and omits some clones. Under half of the omission traces to an unresolved V gene where checked; the cause of the rest is unknown. For this sample there are approximately 8,800 clones; 93% appear just once. 5.7% of the sample is taken by the ten largest. The time point label on this specimen signifies: 100 days after allo-HCT. The sequencing used PBMCs, collected 100 days after allogeneic stem cell transplant. The source is a male patient aged 45-59 years who had an allogeneic stem cell transplant from a related donor, so T cells may come from the graft donor. Some clones in this sample may be carry-over from other donors' samples.

V usage is TRBV19 and J usage is TRBJ2-3, with D perhaps being TRBD1 or TRBD2 (5 bases each). Deletions cut 8 bases from V and 4 bases from J, with 13 bases between. The CDR3 extends over 13 amino acids. The V gene's germline CDR1 is LNHDA and CDR2 SQIVND (reference sequence). This CDR3 reads CASSGAVPDTQYF. The CDR3, as DNA: TGTGCCAGTTCCGGGGCCGTACCAGATACGCAGTATTTT.

The genes are TRBV4-2 and TRBJ2-1, with D possibly being TRBD2 (5 bases). This CDR3 region has 15 residues. Germline CDR1 and CDR2: LGHNA and YNFKEQ. V lost 1 base and J lost 8, with 15 bases in between. DNA for the CDR3: TGTGCCAGCAGCCAAGGTGGACGGGCGGGCGATGAGCAGTTCTTC. Encoded protein: CASSQGGRAGDEQFF.

V is TRBV7-3 and J is TRBJ2-3; the match to TRBD2 covers 12 bases. V shed 4 bases and J 2 bases; nucleotides not matched to a gene: 4. Germline V CDR1 and CDR2: SGHTA, FQGTGA. The CDR3 contains 16 residues. As DNA, the CDR3 is TGTGCCAGCAGCTCGGGACTAGCGGGTAACACAGATACGCAGTATTTT. It translates to CASSSGLAGNTDTQYF.

This clone was detected once. This rearrangement joins TRBV5-8 to TRBJ1-6; D is undetermined. The CDR3 consists of 11 residues. Germline V gene sequence: CDR1 SGHTS, CDR2 YDEGEE. V gave up 0 bases and J gave up 11 bases, with 3 bases separating them. DNA for the CDR3: TGTGCCAGCAGCTTGGGGGCACCCCTCCACTTT. Translation: CASSLGAPLHF.

The chain has TRBV15 and TRBJ2-5; no definite D call. The CDR3 has 13 residues. The germline gives CDR1 LNHNV, CDR2 YYDKDF (reference sequence). V gave up 6 bases and J gave up 0 bases, with 8 bases separating them. CDR3 protein: CATSSRNQETQYF. The DNA for the CDR3 is TGTGCCACCAGTTCAAGAAACCAAGAGACCCAGTACTTC.

V gene TRBV4-3 combines with J gene TRBJ1-4; 7 bases match TRBD1. V was clipped by 0 bases and J by 7 bases; unmatched bases: 14. Germline V lookup: CDR1 LGHNA, CDR2 YSLEER. The CDR3 has 18 amino acids. This CDR3 reads CASSQEGHVGTATEKLFF. CDR3 nucleotides: TGCGCCAGCAGCCAAGAAGGTCACGTAGGGACAGCCACTGAAAAACTGTTTTTT.

The rearrangement links TRBV6-5 to TRBJ2-5; D gene ambiguous. V was cut by 4 bases and J by 6 bases, with 12 bases left in between. The germline V gene encodes CDR1 MNHEY and CDR2 SVGAGI. The CDR3 is made up of 13 amino acids. CDR3 nucleotides: TGTGCCAGCAGTTCTCTGAGCCTTAAGACCCAGTACTTC. Translation: CASSSLSLKTQYF.

The rearrangement uses TRBV18 and TRBJ2-1; D might be TRBD2 (5 bases). V was shortened by 4 bases and J by 2 bases, with 6 bases between the two germline ends. Germline V CDR1 and CDR2: KGHSH, LQKENI. This CDR3 contains 13 residues. The CDR3 coding sequence is TGTGCCAGCTCACTGACTACCTACAATGAGCAGTTCTTC. The encoded protein is CASSLTTYNEQFF.

This clone appeared once. The V call is TRBV11-2, the J call TRBJ2-1; the match to TRBD2 covers 11 bases. V lost 6 bases and J lost 3; bases outside the gene matches: 4. This CDR3 spans 15 amino acids. The germline CDR1 and CDR2 sequences are SGHAT and FQNNGV. CDR3 region: CASRPGLADYNEQFF. CDR3 DNA: TGTGCCAGCAGGCCGGGACTAGCGGACTACAATGAGCAGTTCTTC. Full variable domain (missing parts from reference TRBV11-2 and TRBJ2-1): EAGVAQSPRYKIIEKRQSVAFWCNPISGHATLYWYQQILGQGPKLLIQFQNNGVVDDSQLPKDRFSAERLKGVDSTLKIQPAKLEDSAVYLCASRPGLADYNEQFFGPGTRLTVL.

V usage is TRBV9 and J usage is TRBJ2-2; D unclear. Germline V gives CDR1 SGDLS, CDR2 YYNGEE. Trimming took off 3 bases at V and 4 bases at J, with 10 bases between the two ends. The CDR3 length is 14 residues. CDR3 loop: CASSGSSSTGELFF. The CDR3 nucleotides are TGTGCCAGCAGCGGGAGCAGTTCCACCGGGGAGCTGTTTTTT.

The rearrangement uses TRBV4-2 and TRBJ1-4; 10 bases are shared with TRBD1. CDR1 and CDR2 from the germline V gene are LGHNA and YNFKEQ. V trimming: 1 base; J trimming: 8 bases; junction bases outside the gene matches: 7. This CDR3 has 16 residues. The CDR3 region has the DNA TGTGCCAGCAGCCAAGCGACCGGGACAGGGGACGAAAAACTGTTTTTT. Residues: CASSQATGTGDEKLFF.

This clone occurred once. V and J are TRBV18 and TRBJ2-7, with TRBD2 as a possible D gene (6 bases). The ends were cut back, 5 bases at V and 6 bases at J, with 17 bases in the middle. CDR1 and CDR2 from the germline V gene are KGHSH and LQKENI. The CDR3 loop spans 14 amino acids. For the CDR3, the DNA is TGTGCCAGCTCAAGCAGCGGGTCCCGAGCCGAGCAGTACTTC. Protein: CASSSSGSRAEQYF.

The rearrangement links TRBV2 to TRBJ2-1; maybe TRBD2 (6 bases). Trimming removed 7 bases at V and 1 base at J, with 17 bases between. Germline lookup yields CDR1 SNHLY and CDR2 FYNNEI. CDR3 size: 16 residues. The CDR3 DNA sequence: TGTGCCAGCAATCCTCCACGGGAGAGGTCCTACAATGAGCAGTTCTTC. This codes for CASNPPRERSYNEQFF.

The chain links TRBV5-4 to TRBJ2-3; D remains unclear. The V and J ends lost 3 bases and 6 bases respectively, with 8 bases between them. The CDR3 has 12 amino acids. Germline V gene sequence: CDR1 SGHNT, CDR2 YYREEE (reference sequence). The CDR3 coding sequence is TGTGCCAGCAGCTCGAGTGGGGATACGCAGTATTTT. Protein product: CASSSSGDTQYF.

J is TRBJ2-3 and V is TRBV7-2; D remains unclear. Germline lookup yields CDR1 SGHTA and CDR2 FQGNSA. The CDR3 is 13 amino acids. V was cut by 5 bases and J by 1 base, with 7 bases left in between. The CDR3 loop reads CASSPPGTDTQYF. The CDR3, as DNA: TGTGCCAGCAGCCCACCCGGCACAGATACGCAGTATTTT.

This chain connects TRBV11-2 to TRBJ2-7; TRBD1 matches 10 bases. Germline CDR1 SGHAT, CDR2 FQNNGV. This CDR3 is 15 amino acids long. The trim removed 5 bases at V and 3 bases at J, leaving 7 bases unmatched. Here the CDR3 reads CASSPRQGAHYEQYF. CDR3 in DNA: TGTGCCAGCAGCCCGCGACAGGGGGCCCACTACGAGCAGTACTTC.

This clone was detected only a few times. The chain joins TRBV27 to TRBJ2-1, with 7 bases matching TRBD2. This CDR3 has 14 residues. Germline lookup yields CDR1 MNHEY and CDR2 SMNVEV (reference sequence). Trimming cost V 5 bases and J 5 bases; bases outside gene matches: 6. CDR3 sequence reads: CASSLGTTHNEQFF. In nucleotides, the CDR3 is TGTGCCAGCAGTCTCGGGACTACCCACAATGAGCAGTTCTTC.

This clone came up once. The genes are TRBV6-1 and TRBJ1-5; maybe TRBD1 (5 bases). This CDR3 comprises 14 residues. The V end lost 0 bases, the J end lost 11 bases, and 14 bases lay between the germline ends. CDR1 and CDR2 from the germline V gene are MNHNS and SASEGT. The CDR3 DNA follows: TGTGCCAGCAGTGAAGCGGGGCAGCCCCAGACCCAGCATTTT. This sequence encodes CASSEAGQPQTQHF.

V usage is TRBV30 and J usage is TRBJ2-1; maybe TRBD2 (6 bases). Germline V lookup: CDR1 GTSNPN, CDR2 SVGIG (reference sequence). V lost 7 bases and J lost 8, with 15 bases in between. This CDR3 has 12 residues. CDR3 residues: CASRHERDEQFF. In DNA, the CDR3 is TGTGCCTCTCGGCACGAGCGGGATGAGCAGTTCTTC. Looking up the rest from reference TRBV30 and TRBJ2-1 gives the full variable domain: SQTIHQWPATLVQPVGSPLSLECTVEGTSNPNLYWYRQAAGRGLQLLFYSVGIGQISSEVPQNLSASRPQDRQFILSSKKLLLSDSGFYLCASRHERDEQFFGPGTRLTVL.

The V gene is TRBV28, the J gene TRBJ1-2, with unresolved D. Trimming pared 7 bases from V and 0 bases from J, leaving 18 bases between. The CDR3 runs 16 residues. Germline V gene lookup returns CDR1 MDHEN and CDR2 SYDVKM. The chain's CDR3 is CASTPPSFRPNYGYTF. The CDR3 nucleotides read TGTGCCAGCACCCCCCCGAGTTTTAGGCCTAACTATGGCTACACCTTC.

The chain uses TRBV5-1 and TRBJ1-1, with 8 bases identical to TRBD1. Trimming took 3 bases from V and 1 from J; bases not matched to a gene: 5. Germline V gene data show CDR1 as SGHRS and CDR2 as YFSETQ. The CDR3 contains 15 residues. DNA for the CDR3: TGCGCCAGCAGCTCGACAGGGGAGTGGAACACTGAAGCTTTCTTT. Translation: CASSSTGEWNTEAFF.

The chain carries TRBV9 and TRBJ1-3, with 8 bases fitting TRBD1. Germline assignment: CDR1 SGDLS and CDR2 YYNGEE. V was pared by 3 bases and J by 0 bases, with 8 bases of the junction left unmatched. This CDR3 has 17 residues. CDR3 sequence reads: CASSAGQGLISGNTIYF. CDR3 coding DNA: TGTGCCAGCAGCGCCGGACAGGGACTTATCTCTGGAAACACCATATATTTT. Full variable domain (outside the CDR3, taken from reference TRBV9 and TRBJ1-3): DSGVTQTPKHLITATGQRVTLRCSPRSGDLSVYWYQQSLDQGLQFLIQYYNGEERAKGNILERFSAQQFPDLHSELNLSSLELGDSALYFCASSAGQGLISGNTIYFGEGSWLTVV.

The chain links TRBV4-1 to TRBJ2-7; D possibly matches TRBD1 or TRBD2 (5 bases each). V was trimmed by 4 bases and J by 2 bases, leaving 15 bases between them. The CDR3 length is 15 residues. Germline CDR1 and CDR2: MGHRA and YSYEKL. The CDR3 region is CASSPRDPGTYEQYF. In DNA form, the CDR3 reads TGCGCCAGCAGCCCCCGGGACCCCGGCACCTACGAGCAGTACTTC.

The rearrangement uses TRBV5-1 and TRBJ2-7; 9 nucleotides align to TRBD1. Germline CDR1 and CDR2: SGHRS and YFSETQ. The CDR3 runs to 15 residues. V gave up 4 bases and J gave up 6 bases; unmatched junction bases: 11. CDR3 region: CASSPSRDRESEQYF. In DNA form, the CDR3 reads TGCGCCAGCAGCCCTTCCAGGGACAGGGAGTCCGAGCAGTACTTC.

The chain employs TRBV5-8 and TRBJ1-5; 12 nucleotides align to TRBD1. V dropped 4 bases and J dropped 3; count of bases not matched to a gene: 5. CDR1 and CDR2 from the germline V gene are SGHTS and YDEGEE. The CDR3 spans 16 residues. The CDR3 region has the DNA TGTGCCAGCAGCGCCGGGACAGGGGGCCTCAATCAGCCCCAGCATTTT. Encoded protein: CASSAGTGGLNQPQHF.

This CDR3 is CAISETQRATNEKLFF. The CDR3 bases are TGTGCCATCAGTGAAACGCAGCGAGCAACTAATGAAAAACTGTTTTTT. J is TRBJ1-4 and V is TRBV10-3; D gene unclear. V dropped 3 bases and J dropped 0 bases, with 11 bases sitting between them. The germline V gene has CDR1 ENHRY and CDR2 SYGVKD. The CDR3 length is 16 residues.

This chain joins TRBV30 and TRBJ1-2, with D possibly being TRBD1 (5 bases). Deletions cut 3 bases from V and 2 bases from J, with 19 bases between. Germline V gene lookup returns CDR1 GTSNPN and CDR2 SVGIG (reference sequence). The CDR3 has 16 residues. The CDR3 here is CAWSALGGLPNYGYTF. CDR3 DNA sequence: TGTGCCTGGAGCGCCCTCGGGGGGTTGCCAAACTATGGCTACACCTTC.

This chain links TRBV18 with TRBJ2-2; D gene uncertain. Trimming shortened V by 2 bases and J by 4 bases, and 8 bases separated the two germline ends. The CDR3 contains 14 residues. Germline V CDR1 and CDR2: KGHSH, LQKENI. CDR3 amino acids: CASSPATVTGELFF. The CDR3 DNA sequence: TGTGCCAGCTCACCAGCGACGGTCACCGGGGAGCTGTTTTTT.

The J gene is TRBJ1-3, the V gene TRBV5-6, with D possibly TRBD1 on 6 matching bases. The germline V and J ends were trimmed by 3 bases and 3 bases, with 22 bases remaining between them. Looked up from germline, CDR1 is SGHDT and CDR2 is YYEEEE. The CDR3 runs 18 residues. CDR3 protein: CASSSQTGGRLIGNTIYF. CDR3 coding DNA: TGTGCCAGCAGCTCTCAAACCGGGGGGCGCCTTATTGGAAACACCATATATTTT.

The rearrangement joins TRBV5-4 to TRBJ2-7, with 7 bases lining up with TRBD1. Germline V lookup: CDR1 SGHNT, CDR2 YYREEE (reference sequence). This CDR3 comprises 14 residues. V gave up 4 bases and J gave up 6 bases; unmatched junction bases: 10. The CDR3 loop is CASSPGQELCEQYF. The CDR3 DNA sequence: TGTGCCAGCAGCCCCGGACAGGAATTGTGCGAGCAGTACTTC.

The CDR3 here is CASSLQGQGFHSPLHF. The CDR3, as DNA: TGTGCCAGCAGCTTACAGGGACAGGGATTCCATTCACCCCTCCACTTT. The chain joins TRBV7-8 to TRBJ1-6; the match to TRBD1 covers 9 bases. The length of the CDR3 is 16 residues. Unmatched junction bases numbered 7, after V lost 2 bases and J lost 8 bases. CDR1 is SGHVS and CDR2 is FQNEAQ in the germline V gene.